These T cell receptor beta chains were read from a single sample in a study of blood T cell repertoires in COVID-19. Sequencing was performed with immunoSEQ multiplex PCR; in TCRdb, only in-frame clones are kept and a portion is missing. The table has about 200,000 clones, 70% to 90% seen once; the top ten hold 3.3%. The sequencing sample was made of peripheral blood. Every receptor here comes from a man in his 60s with acute or convalescent COVID-19. Each CDR3 is given with its conserved first and last residue.

len	v_gene	j_gene	CDR3aa
14	TRBV18	TRBJ1-4	CASSPTGSFEKLFF
12	TRBV2	TRBJ2-7	CASSERGSEQYF
15	TRBV18	TRBJ1-1	CASSPATGGNTEAFF
15	TRBV9	TRBJ1-5	CASSVSGDSNQPQHF
14	TRBV2	TRBJ1-1	CASSSTGAGTEAFF
16	TRBV18	TRBJ2-2	CASSPVSGGNTGELFF
15	TRBV19	TRBJ1-2	CASSILRDRVYGYTF
16	TRBV21-1	TRBJ1-5	CASSKEGTGGDQPQHF
18	TRBV7-8	TRBJ2-3	CASSLVLAGRLGTDTQYF
16	TRBV7-3	TRBJ2-1	CASSARRREGRNEQFF
16	TRBV28	TRBJ2-1	CASTTPGQGALNEQFF
12	TRBV19	TRBJ2-1	CASSIVGNEQFF
16	TRBV2	TRBJ2-1	CASSRRAGGQIDEQFF
14	TRBV9	TRBJ1-3	CASSGGQSGNTIYF
14	TRBV5-4	TRBJ2-7	CASSLEQGSYEQYF
14	TRBV28	TRBJ1-2	CASSLILRGHGYTF
17	TRBV7-9	TRBJ2-3	CASSLARYRGDTDTQYF
15	TRBV7-9	TRBJ2-1	CASSLGTSGKSEQFF
14	TRBV27	TRBJ2-7	CASSPLGRSYEQYF
15	TRBV28	TRBJ1-2	CASRDGEAGGRGYTF
15	TRBV19	TRBJ2-1	CASRSWLAGDNEQFF
16	TRBV5-1	TRBJ1-4	CASSSSPGTGEEKLFF
15	TRBV28	TRBJ2-7	CASRASGTGASEQYF
14	TRBV27	TRBJ2-7	CASSLSGKSYEQYF
17	TRBV7-6	TRBJ2-1	CASSLASAGSSYNEQFF
14	TRBV2	TRBJ2-7	CASRTGTSGNPKYF
15	TRBV7-9	TRBJ2-7	CASSLGREGSYEQYF
15	TRBV2	TRBJ1-2	CASSEDGRLFYGYTF
16	TRBV2	TRBJ1-5	CASSEGGQGGYQPQHF
17	TRBV5-4	TRBJ2-2	CASSSKAGRDGLGELFF
14	TRBV19	TRBJ1-2	CASTPTGGTYGYTF
15	TRBV19	TRBJ1-4	CASSPLLGGAEKLFF
13	TRBV18	TRBJ2-1	CASSPLPDNEQFF
16	TRBV28	TRBJ1-1	CASTRDRDSVNTEAFF
13	TRBV28	TRBJ1-2	CATAGVSGYGYTF
15	TRBV5-6	TRBJ2-1	CASSFQDRVYNEQFF
16	TRBV28	TRBJ2-7	CASIQEGTGASEEQYF
13	TRBV6-5	TRBJ2-2	CASGTGRTGELFF
17	TRBV4-1	TRBJ1-6	CASSQVQRQLYNSPLHF
19	TRBV4-3	TRBJ2-5	CASSQETPGLAGGGETQYF
16	TRBV2	TRBJ2-1	CASTPGGTSGMYEQFF
15	TRBV11-2	TRBJ1-2	CASSPRTGGDYGYTF
13	TRBV13	TRBJ1-2	CASSRRGNYGYTF
14	TRBV27	TRBJ1-5	CASSLMAGPQPQHF
18	TRBV5-1	TRBJ2-5	CASSLVGLAGGLRETQYF
11	TRBV3-1/TRBV3-2	TRBJ2-7	CASDSGYEQYF
14	TRBV28	TRBJ2-2	CASSLDRDTGELFF
18	TRBV6-6	TRBJ2-3	CASSQGLAGGFSTDTQYF
14	TRBV25-1	TRBJ2-7	CASSEGQGTYEQYF
18	TRBV10-3	TRBJ2-6	CAISGSGTETSGANVLTF
15	TRBV2	TRBJ2-2	CASSGQGAITGELFF
12	TRBV5-8	TRBJ2-3	CASSLGGDTQYF
16	TRBV24-1	TRBJ2-7	CATSALTTSGAYEQYF
13	TRBV30	TRBJ1-3	CAWNRGQGNTIYF
13	TRBV27	TRBJ1-1	CASSRRSNTEAFF
14	TRBV7-9	TRBJ2-7	CASKGDLHAGEQYF
15	TRBV7-9	TRBJ1-2	CASSLPVQGVNGYTF
13	TRBV7-9	TRBJ2-2	CASPRGYTGELFF
16	TRBV25-1	TRBJ1-1	CASSSRDRGHNTEAFF